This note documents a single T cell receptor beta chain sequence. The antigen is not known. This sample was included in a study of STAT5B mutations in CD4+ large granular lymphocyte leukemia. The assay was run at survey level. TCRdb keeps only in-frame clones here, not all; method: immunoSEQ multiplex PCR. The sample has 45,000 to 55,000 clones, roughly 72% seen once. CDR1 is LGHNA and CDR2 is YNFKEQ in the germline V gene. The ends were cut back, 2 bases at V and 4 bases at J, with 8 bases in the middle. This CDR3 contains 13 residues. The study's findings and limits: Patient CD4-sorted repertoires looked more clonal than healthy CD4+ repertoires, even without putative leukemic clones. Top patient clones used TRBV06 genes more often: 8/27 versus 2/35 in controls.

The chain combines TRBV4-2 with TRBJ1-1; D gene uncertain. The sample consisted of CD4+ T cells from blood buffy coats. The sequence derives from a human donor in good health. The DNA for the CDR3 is TGTGCCAGCAGCCAACTCCGGGGCACTGAAGCTTTCTTT. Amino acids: CASSQLRGTEAFF.